This T cell receptor (beta chain) emerged from a study of cytomegalovirus exposure and HLA in healthy donors. Findings and caveats of the study: Rare sequences made up most TCRs, while some public TCRs were found in many donors. What was likely a sequencing artifact was a cluster of highly shared sequence variants.

Primers: 60 Vbeta forward and 13 Jbeta reverse. This table comes from immunoSEQ multiplex PCR, and its TCRdb copy is limited to in-frame clones, with some not included. The table shows about 160,000 clones, with around 64% occurring only once. In its sample, this clone was seen once. Antigen specificity is unknown. V lost 0 bases and J 1 base, leaving 10 bases between the germline ends. The CDR3 runs 16 residues. Germline lookup yields CDR1 SGDLS and CDR2 YYNGEE. The sample consisted of PBMCs. This sequence originates from a woman aged 25 to 45 in good health and CMV-seronegative. The chain links TRBV9 to TRBJ2-2; D perhaps matches TRBD1 (7 bases). The CDR3 sequence is CASSVGGDRNTGELFF. CDR3 DNA: TGTGCCAGCAGCGTAGGGGGGGACAGGAACACCGGGGAGCTGTTTTTT.